The rows below give T cell receptor beta chains drawn from one sample of a study of T-cell reconstitution after alpha-beta-depleted transplantation in children. TCRdb independently ran MiXCR on the PCR reads; one entry per CDR3 protein. Altogether 380,000 or so distinct CDR3 sequences are present, more than 10% being singletons, with the ten largest covering 4.3%. This specimen consisted of PBMCs, obtained from the stem cell graft. These receptors were collected from a human donor who donated a stem cell graft to a child with Fanconi anemia. The CDR3 runs from the conserved cysteine through the conserved F or W. A D gene is named only where the DNA matches it firmly. Some rows have no size entry. The others give once, few or many, or a class for an expanded clone.

>TRBD2|TRBV12-3/TRBV12-4|.|TRBJ2-1
TGTGCCAGCAGTATCCTAGCGGGGGGGCCCTATGAGCAGTTCTTC
CASSILAGGPYEQFF
>.|TRBV20-1|many|TRBJ1-1
TGCAGTGCCTTGAGGACCACTGAAGCTTTCTTT
CSALRTTEAFF
>.|TRBV18|.|TRBJ2-7
TGTGCCAGCTCACCGGACAGGACTAACGAGCAGTACTTC
CASSPDRTNEQYF
>.|TRBV24-1|many|TRBJ2-1
TGTGCCACCAGTGATTATCCGGACAGGCAGTTCTTC
CATSDYPDRQFF
>.|TRBV11-2|many|TRBJ2-1
TGTGCCAGCAGCGCCGATTTCAATGAGCAGTTCTTC
CASSADFNEQFF
>.|TRBV6-1|.|TRBJ1-5
TGTGCCAGCACAAGGACAAGTTGGAATCAGCCCCAGCATTTT
CASTRTSWNQPQHF
>.|TRBV20-1|.|TRBJ1-1
TGCAGTGTAGCCCGGGGGGGCACTGAAGCTTTCTTT
CSVARGGTEAFF
>.|TRBV5-6|many|TRBJ1-5
TGTGCCAGCAGCCGACGGAAGCACTCTAGCAATCAGCCCCAGCATTTT
CASSRRKHSSNQPQHF
>.|TRBV3-1|.|TRBJ1-1
TGTGCCAGCAGCCAATTTTTCGGGACTGAAGCTTTCTTT
CASSQFFGTEAFF
>TRBD1|TRBV29-1|.|TRBJ2-1
TGCAGCGTGGACAGGGTCCATGAGCAGTTCTTC
CSVDRVHEQFF
>.|TRBV20-1|many|TRBJ2-5
TGCAGTGCTGGCGGGGACTCTTGGACGGTAGAGACCCAGTACTTC
CSAGGDSWTVETQYF
>.|TRBV5-5|few|TRBJ1-1
TGTGCCAGCAGCTCCCTACAGGGAGGCACTGAAGCTTTCTTT
CASSSLQGGTEAFF
>.|TRBV7-2|few|TRBJ1-2
TGTGCCAGCAGCATTCCAGGGCCCATAACTTATGGCTACACCTTC
CASSIPGPITYGYTF
>.|TRBV5-1|.|TRBJ2-7
TGCGCCAGCAGCTCACTAGGACTGGAAAACTACGAGCAGTACTTC
CASSSLGLENYEQYF
>.|TRBV29-1|many|TRBJ2-7
TGCAGCGTTAAAAACTACGAGCAGTACTTC
CSVKNYEQYF
>.|TRBV6-2/TRBV6-3|.|TRBJ2-2
TGTGCCAGCAGAATCGACGGGAACACCGGGGAGCTGTTTTTT
CASRIDGNTGELFF
>TRBD2|TRBV30|.|TRBJ2-7
TGTGCCTGGAGTTGGGCTAGCGGACCCTCCGAGCAGTACTTC
CAWSWASGPSEQYF
>.|TRBV29-1|.|TRBJ2-7
TGCAGCGCCAAAAACCAGGGGTACGAGCAGTACTTC
CSAKNQGYEQYF
>.|TRBV12-3/TRBV12-4|.|TRBJ2-7
TGTGCCATCAGTTTCCATGGGACTGAGTACTTC
CAISFHGTEYF
>TRBD1|TRBV28|many|TRBJ1-1
TGTGCCAGCAGTTACGAACAGGGGGATCTTGGCACTGAAGCTTTCTTT
CASSYEQGDLGTEAFF
>.|TRBV5-4|few|TRBJ2-6
TGTGCCAGCAGCTTGCCCGGAGCCTCTGGGGCCAACGTCCTGACTTTC
CASSLPGASGANVLTF
>TRBD1|TRBV7-9|.|TRBJ2-7
TGTGCCAGCAGCCCGAAGGGACAGACTTCCTACGAGCAGTACTTC
CASSPKGQTSYEQYF
>TRBD1|TRBV2|few|TRBJ2-5
TGTGCCAGCAGCCATAACAGGGGGCGAGTTGGAGAGACCCAGTACTTC
CASSHNRGRVGETQYF
>.|TRBV5-1|many|TRBJ2-1
TGCGCCAGCAGCGGACCCACCTACAATGAGCAGTTCTTC
CASSGPTYNEQFF
>TRBD2|TRBV6-1|few|TRBJ2-5
TGTGCCAGCAGTATCCTAGCGGGTAGGGGAGAGACCCAGTACTTC
CASSILAGRGETQYF
>TRBD1|TRBV12-3/TRBV12-4|few|TRBJ1-2
TGTGCCAGCAGCTCCTCAGGGGGCGGTGGCTATGGCTACACCTTC
CASSSSGGGGYGYTF
>.|TRBV5-1|.|TRBJ2-2
TGCGCCAGCAGCTCCCTCCAGGCCACCGGGGAGCTGTTTTTT
CASSSLQATGELFF
>.|TRBV5-1|.|TRBJ1-3
TGCGCCAGCAGGTTTGCGGCCGGAAACACCATATATTTT
CASRFAAGNTIYF
>.|TRBV28|many|TRBJ1-3
TGTGCCAGCAGTTTAAGCAGATCTGGAAACACCATATATTTT
CASSLSRSGNTIYF
>TRBD2|TRBV4-2|few|TRBJ2-3
TGTGCCAGCAGCCAGGTGGCAGCGGGGCCTCACACAGATACGCAGTATTTT
CASSQVAAGPHTDTQYF
>.|TRBV14|.|TRBJ2-3
TGTGCCAGCAGCCTCGTCCCGGGACCCGATACGCAGTATTTT
CASSLVPGPDTQYF
>TRBD1|TRBV11-2|few|TRBJ2-3
TGTGCCAGCAGCTCTTGGGGACAGGGGAACACAGATACGCAGTATTTT
CASSSWGQGNTDTQYF
>.|TRBV12-3/TRBV12-4|.|TRBJ1-5
TGTGCCAGCAGTTCCCCGACTTCAGACTTAGGGCCCCAGCATTTT
CASSSPTSDLGPQHF
>TRBD1|TRBV6-5|many|TRBJ2-3
TGTGCCAGCAGGCCGACAGGGGGCATAGATACGCAGTATTTT
CASRPTGGIDTQYF
>.|TRBV12-3/TRBV12-4|few|TRBJ1-4
TGTGCCAGCAGGGGCAGTGGAGAAAAACTGTTTTTT
CASRGSGEKLFF
>.|TRBV4-3|few|TRBJ2-3
TGCGCCAGCAGCCAAGATCGGGCAGGCGACGCTTCTAGCACAGATACGCAGTATTTT
CASSQDRAGDASSTDTQYF
>TRBD1|TRBV5-6|many|TRBJ2-1
TGTGCCAGCAGCTTGTGGCAGGGGGACAATGAGCAGTTCTTC
CASSLWQGDNEQFF
>TRBD1|TRBV18|few|TRBJ1-1
TGTGCCAGCTCACCGAAGACAGGGGGTGTCGTGGCTGAAGCTTTCTTT
CASSPKTGGVVAEAFF
>TRBD1|TRBV5-1|.|TRBJ2-2
TGCGCCAGCGTCGCGACACAGGGGGCCACCGGGGAGCTGTTTTTT
CASVATQGATGELFF
>.|TRBV6-2/TRBV6-3|.|TRBJ2-2
TGTGCCAGCACCGACCTAGGGGCGACCGGGGAGCTGTTTTTT
CASTDLGATGELFF
>.|TRBV4-3|.|TRBJ2-7
TGCGCCAGCAGCCAGGTGGAGCGGCGGGCGGTGGAGGAGCAGTACTTC
CASSQVERRAVEEQYF
>.|TRBV7-9|few|TRBJ1-2
TGTGCCAGCAGCTTAGACGACAGATCTACCTTC
CASSLDDRSTF
>.|TRBV3-1|many|TRBJ1-1
TGTGCCAGCAGCCAAGATTGGGAACCAGAAGCTTTCTTT
CASSQDWEPEAFF
>.|TRBV4-3|.|TRBJ2-2
TGCGCCAGCAGCCCCCAAGGATCATACAGGGGAGGAAGTTTTCCCGGGGAGCTGTTTTTT
CASSPQGSYRGGSFPGELFF
>.|TRBV5-1|few|TRBJ2-1
TGCGCCAGCAGCGCCCAGTCACAGGGATCGTACAATGAGCAGTTCTTC
CASSAQSQGSYNEQFF
>TRBD2|TRBV20-1|many|TRBJ2-1
TGCAGTGCTAGAGAACCCCTGACTAGCGGGGGAGGAGATGAGCAGTTCTTC
CSAREPLTSGGGDEQFF
>.|TRBV7-2|many|TRBJ1-2
TGTGCCAGCAGCCCCTCCAAGATCTATGGCTACACCTTC
CASSPSKIYGYTF
>.|TRBV20-1|.|TRBJ1-1
TGCAGTGCTGCCGCCCCCCAGGGCCCGAACACTGAAGCTTTCTTT
CSAAAPQGPNTEAFF
>.|TRBV4-2|.|TRBJ1-1
TGTGCCAGCACCGTCTCGGTGGAGAACACTGAAGCTTTCTTT
CASTVSVENTEAFF
>TRBD1|TRBV20-1|few|TRBJ2-3
TGCAGTGCCCTTTCCCCCGGACAGGGGGTGGAAGATACGCAGTATTTT
CSALSPGQGVEDTQYF
>TRBD1|TRBV13|many|TRBJ1-6
TGTGCCAGCAGCGCGGGACAGGGGGATGGAAATTCACCCCTCCACTTT
CASSAGQGDGNSPLHF
>.|TRBV7-6|few|TRBJ1-1
TGTGCCAGCAGTTTCCCAGGTGGGGTGTTGAACACTGAAGCTTTCTTT
CASSFPGGVLNTEAFF
>TRBD1|TRBV12-5|.|TRBJ1-1
TGTGCTAGTGGTCTGGGACAGGTCGCTGAAGCTTTCTTT
CASGLGQVAEAFF
>.|TRBV12-3/TRBV12-4|many|TRBJ1-1
TGTGCCAGCAGGCAGGGGAACACTGAAGCTTTCTTT
CASRQGNTEAFF
>.|TRBV11-2|.|TRBJ2-5
TGTGCCAGCAGCCGGGGGCGGAGAAGTCAAGAGACCCAGTACTTC
CASSRGRRSQETQYF